The present T cell receptor (beta chain) was sequenced within a study of blood T cells in healthy people across ages. Germline CDR1 is SGDLS and CDR2 is YYNGEE. The CDR3 loop spans 14 amino acids. Deletions cut 4 bases from V and 4 bases from J, with 11 bases between. Through a sample-barcoded 5' primer and a J-beta primer mix, a second PCR was run for roughly 6 to 11 cycles. A template-switch adaptor with 12 random nucleotides tagged each cDNA molecule. TCRdb recomputed calls from the 5' RACE reads with MiXCR, one row per CDR3 protein. The sample has 450,000 to 600,000 distinct CDR3 sequences; approximately 26% are singletons. The data also belong to a second study, concerning T cells of mothers and their children. From that second work: There were no persistent microchimeric T cell clones detected.

This clonotype originated in a boy between 2 and 15 years old in good health. J is TRBJ1-4 and V is TRBV9; D unclear. The sequenced material came from blood. This CDR3 reads CASSNGPYNEKLFF. The CDR3, as DNA: TGTGCCAGCAGCAATGGGCCTTATAATGAAAAACTGTTTTTT.